This T cell receptor (beta chain) originates from a study of metastatic and nonmetastatic thyroid tumors. On the study more broadly: For malignant and benign thyroid patients, tumor or nodule tissue and blood were the sources whose repertoires were compared. Study-wide results and limits: Relative to benign nodules, malignant thyroid tumors were reportedly characterized by significantly elevated TCR beta diversity in blood and tumor.

As originally analysed: For papillary thyroid cancer, a distant-metastasis classifier was constructed from CDR3 differences observed across clinicopathological groups. TCRdb re-called the PCR reads via MiXCR. The V and J calls were not made by the authors but by TCRdb's processing. The sample lists around 28,000 clones, over 10% occurring once. At least ten counts were recorded for this clone. The antigen is unknown. All patients reached thyroid surgery having received no treatment beforehand. The germline V gene encodes CDR1 SEHNR and CDR2 FQNEAQ (reference sequence). The CDR3 runs to 15 residues. After removal of 5 bases from V and 0 bases from J, the junction contained 7 bases not matched to a gene.

The TCR was taken from a female donor with papillary thyroid cancer or a benign thyroid nodule (not recorded which). Some clones in this sample may be carry-over from other donors' samples. The sequencing input was blood. The chain couples TRBV7-9 to TRBJ2-7; 7 bases agree with TRBD2. Here the CDR3 DNA reads TGTGCCAGCAGCCAAATAGCGGGCCGCTCCTACGAGCAGTACTTC. It encodes CASSQIAGRSYEQYF.